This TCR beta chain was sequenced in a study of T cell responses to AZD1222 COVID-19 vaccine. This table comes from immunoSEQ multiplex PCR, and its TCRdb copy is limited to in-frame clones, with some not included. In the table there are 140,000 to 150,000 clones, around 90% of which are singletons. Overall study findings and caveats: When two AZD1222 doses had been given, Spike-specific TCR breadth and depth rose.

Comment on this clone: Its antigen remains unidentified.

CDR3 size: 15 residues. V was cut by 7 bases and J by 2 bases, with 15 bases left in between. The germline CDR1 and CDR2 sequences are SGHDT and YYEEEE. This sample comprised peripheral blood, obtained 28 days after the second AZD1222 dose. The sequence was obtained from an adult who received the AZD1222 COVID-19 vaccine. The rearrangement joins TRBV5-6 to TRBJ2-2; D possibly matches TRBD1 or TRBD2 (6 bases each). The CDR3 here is CASFETGANTGELFF. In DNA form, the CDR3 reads TGTGCCAGCTTCGAGACGGGGGCAAACACCGGGGAGCTGTTTTTT.